This TCR beta chain was captured in a study of graft-versus-host responses after intestinal transplantation. Background on the study: Recipients had transplants, and these were multivisceral, liver-intestinal, or isolated intestinal. The recipients all started with anti-thymocyte globulin induction and then took tacrolimus and steroids for three to four years.

Deletions cut 8 bases from V and 10 bases from J, with 14 bases between. The V gene's germline CDR1 is LNHDA and CDR2 SQIVND (reference sequence). This CDR3 has 11 amino acids. Points from the study as a whole: Allograft graft-versus-host to host-versus-graft clonal ratios ran high in patients with graft-donor T cell macrochimerism. The recipient marrow held GvH clones, and some of them showed up first in ileum or blood.

This clone showed up just a few times. Its antigen is currently unknown. This table comes from immunoSEQ multiplex PCR, and its TCRdb copy is limited to in-frame clones, with some not included. The repertoire has roughly 120,000 clones, approximately 93% of them found once; the top ten carry 1% to 1.5%. The V call is TRBV19, the J call TRBJ1-2; D gene unclear. The sequenced sample was unstimulated CD8+ T cells sorted from spleen or lymph node cells, obtained before transplant. This receptor was taken from a human donor who was the organ donor for an intestinal transplant. The CDR3 DNA follows: TGTGCCAGTCGCTTTGGAGCCTACTACACCTTC. Encoded protein: CASRFGAYYTF.